Here is one T cell receptor beta chain with its context. Its antigen is as yet unknown. The CDR3 covers 15 residues. From germline, CDR1 is LGHNA and CDR2 YNFKEQ. J was trimmed by 5 bases and V by 2 bases; bases with no gene match: 5. All of the isolated RNA was reverse transcribed, so expressed TCRB transcripts were sequenced. Sequenced by immunoSEQ multiplex PCR; TCRdb stores in-frame clones only, minus some. Altogether 900,000 or so clones are present, 17% being singletons, with the ten largest covering about 0.02%. The data were obtained in a study of beta chain features in type 1 diabetes. Across the whole study: Similarity in age, gender and cell yields was seen between patients and healthy donors. Findings and limits, study-wide: Among patients, naive, central memory and Treg TCRB repertoires appeared more similar than among healthy donors. Moderate yet significant TCRB CDR3 shortening was seen in Type 1 diabetes patients in all four CD4+ subsets. Any HLA effect on TCRB rearrangement was left unresolved by small sub-analyses.

The specimen sequenced was naive CD4+ T cells from blood. The chain carries TRBV4-2 and TRBJ2-2, with 7 bases aligning to TRBD2. The sequence was obtained from a woman in her late teens or twenties in good health. CDR3 residues: CASSQWGLLTGELFF. In DNA form, the CDR3 reads TGTGCCAGCAGCCAATGGGGACTATTAACCGGGGAGCTGTTTTTT.